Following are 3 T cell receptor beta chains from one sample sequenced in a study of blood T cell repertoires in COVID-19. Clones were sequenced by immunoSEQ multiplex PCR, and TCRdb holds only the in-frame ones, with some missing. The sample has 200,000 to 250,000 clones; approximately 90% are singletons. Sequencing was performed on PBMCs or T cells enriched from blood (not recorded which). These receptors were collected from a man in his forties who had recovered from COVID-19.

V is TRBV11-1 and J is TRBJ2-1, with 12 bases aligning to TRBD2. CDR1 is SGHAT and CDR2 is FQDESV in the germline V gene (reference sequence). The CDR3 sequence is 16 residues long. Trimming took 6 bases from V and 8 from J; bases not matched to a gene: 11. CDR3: CASSYWRTSGNHEQFF. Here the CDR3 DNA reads TGTGCCAGCAGTTACTGGCGGACTAGCGGGAACCATGAGCAGTTCTTC.

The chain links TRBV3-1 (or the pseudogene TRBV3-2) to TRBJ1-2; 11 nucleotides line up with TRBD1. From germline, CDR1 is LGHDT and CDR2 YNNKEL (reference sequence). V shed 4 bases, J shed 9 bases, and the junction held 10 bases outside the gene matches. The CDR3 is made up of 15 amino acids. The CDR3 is CASSPRDRGYSRYTF. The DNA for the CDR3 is TGTGCCAGCAGCCCCCGGGACAGGGGGTATAGTCGCTACACCTTC.

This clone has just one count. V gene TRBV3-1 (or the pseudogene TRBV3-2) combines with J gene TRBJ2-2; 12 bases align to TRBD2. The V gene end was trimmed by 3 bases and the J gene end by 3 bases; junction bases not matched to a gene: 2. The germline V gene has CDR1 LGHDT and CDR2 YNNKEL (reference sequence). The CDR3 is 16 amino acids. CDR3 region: CASSQGLAGDTGELFF. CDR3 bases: TGTGCCAGCAGCCAGGGACTAGCGGGCGACACCGGGGAGCTGTTTTTT.